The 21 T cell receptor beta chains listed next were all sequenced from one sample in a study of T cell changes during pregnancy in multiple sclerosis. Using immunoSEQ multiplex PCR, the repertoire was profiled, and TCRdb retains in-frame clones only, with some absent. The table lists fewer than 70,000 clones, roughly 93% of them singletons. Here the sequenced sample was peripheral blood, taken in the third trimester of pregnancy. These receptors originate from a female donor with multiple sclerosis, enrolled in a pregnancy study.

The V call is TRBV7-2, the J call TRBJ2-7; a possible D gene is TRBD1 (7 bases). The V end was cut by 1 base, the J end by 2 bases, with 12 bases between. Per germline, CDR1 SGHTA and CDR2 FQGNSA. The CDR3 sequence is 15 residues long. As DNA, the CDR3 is TGTGCCAGCAGCTTAGGCGGGACAGTAACCTACGAGCAGTACTTC. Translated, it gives CASSLGGTVTYEQYF.

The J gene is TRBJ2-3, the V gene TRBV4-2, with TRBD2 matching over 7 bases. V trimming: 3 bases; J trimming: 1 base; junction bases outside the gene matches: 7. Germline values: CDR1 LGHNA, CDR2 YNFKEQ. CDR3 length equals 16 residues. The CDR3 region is CASSQSWAGGTDTQYF. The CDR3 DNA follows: TGTGCCAGCAGCCAGAGTTGGGCGGGGGGCACAGATACGCAGTATTTT.

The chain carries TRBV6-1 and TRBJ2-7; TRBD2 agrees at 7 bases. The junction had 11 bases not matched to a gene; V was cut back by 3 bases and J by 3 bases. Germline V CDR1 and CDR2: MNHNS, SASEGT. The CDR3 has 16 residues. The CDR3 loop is CASSDDRDYLIYEQYF. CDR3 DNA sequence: TGTGCCAGCAGTGACGACCGGGACTACTTGATCTACGAGCAGTACTTC.

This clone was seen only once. CDR3 residues: CASSLMGLASYEQYF. DNA for the CDR3: TGTGCCAGCAGCCTAATGGGGCTAGCGAGTTACGAGCAGTACTTC. The rearrangement links TRBV7-2 to TRBJ2-7; possibly TRBD2 for D (6 bases). The CDR3 is 15 amino acids. The V end was cut by 5 bases, the J end by 4 bases, with 18 bases between. CDR1 is SGHTA and CDR2 is FQGNSA in the germline V gene.

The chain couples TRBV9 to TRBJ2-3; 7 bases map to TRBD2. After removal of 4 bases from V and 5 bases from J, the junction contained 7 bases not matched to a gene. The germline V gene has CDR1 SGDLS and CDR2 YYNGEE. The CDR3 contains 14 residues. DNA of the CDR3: TGTGCCAGCAGCCCGGGGACTAAAAAAGATACGCAGTATTTT. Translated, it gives CASSPGTKKDTQYF. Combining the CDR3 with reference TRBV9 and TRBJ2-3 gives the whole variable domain DSGVTQTPKHLITATGQRVTLRCSPRSGDLSVYWYQQSLDQGLQFLIQYYNGEERAKGNILERFSAQQFPDLHSELNLSSLELGDSALYFCASSPGTKKDTQYFGPGTRLTVL.

CDR3 protein: CASSLMGGENTGELFF. In DNA, the CDR3 is TGTGCCAGCAGTTTAATGGGCGGGGAGAACACCGGGGAGCTGTTTTTT. The chain carries TRBV27 and TRBJ2-2, with a weak D call TRBD2 (6 bases). The germline V and J ends were trimmed by 2 bases and 1 base, with 11 bases remaining between them. Germline loops: CDR1 MNHEY, CDR2 SMNVEV (reference sequence). The CDR3 runs 16 residues.

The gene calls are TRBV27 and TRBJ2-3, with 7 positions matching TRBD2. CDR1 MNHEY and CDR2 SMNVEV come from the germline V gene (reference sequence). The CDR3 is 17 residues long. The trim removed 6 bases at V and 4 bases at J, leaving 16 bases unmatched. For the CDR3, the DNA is TGTGCCAGCAGCTCCCTGGGTCGCGGGGGACCATCAGATACGCAGTATTTT. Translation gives CASSSLGRGGPSDTQYF.

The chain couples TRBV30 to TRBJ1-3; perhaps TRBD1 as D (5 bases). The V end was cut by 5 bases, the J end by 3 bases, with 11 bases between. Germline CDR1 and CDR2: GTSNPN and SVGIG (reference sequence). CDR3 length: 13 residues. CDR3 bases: TGTGCCTGGCAGGGAGGGCTTGGAAACACCATATATTTT. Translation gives CAWQGGLGNTIYF. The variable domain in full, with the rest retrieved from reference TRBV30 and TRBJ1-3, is SQTIHQWPATLVQPVGSPLSLECTVEGTSNPNLYWYRQAAGRGLQLLFYSVGIGQISSEVPQNLSASRPQDRQFILSSKKLLLSDSGFYLCAWQGGLGNTIYFGEGSWLTVV.

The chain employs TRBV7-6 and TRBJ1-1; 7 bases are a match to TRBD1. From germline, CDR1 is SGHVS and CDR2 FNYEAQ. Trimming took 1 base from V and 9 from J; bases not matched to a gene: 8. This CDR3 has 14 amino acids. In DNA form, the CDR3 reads TGTGCCAGCAGCTTAGTGTCGGCAGGGGGGAAAGCTTTCTTT. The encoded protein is CASSLVSAGGKAFF.

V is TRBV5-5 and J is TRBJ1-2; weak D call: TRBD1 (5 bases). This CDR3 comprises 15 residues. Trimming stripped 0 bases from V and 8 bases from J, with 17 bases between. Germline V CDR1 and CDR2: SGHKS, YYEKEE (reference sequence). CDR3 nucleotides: TGTGCCAGCAGCTTGGCCTGGCAGGGAGGTAGCGGCTACACCTTC. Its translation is CASSLAWQGGSGYTF. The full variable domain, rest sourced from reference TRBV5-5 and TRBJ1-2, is DAGVTQSPTHLIKTRGQQVTLRCSPISGHKSVSWYQQVLGQGPQFIFQYYEKEERGRGNFPDRFSARQFPNYSSELNVNALLLGDSALYLCASSLAWQGGSGYTFGSGTRLTVV.

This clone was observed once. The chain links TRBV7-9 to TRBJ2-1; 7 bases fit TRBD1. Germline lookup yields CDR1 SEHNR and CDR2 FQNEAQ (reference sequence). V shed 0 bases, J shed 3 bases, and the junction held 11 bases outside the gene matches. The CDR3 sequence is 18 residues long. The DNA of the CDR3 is TGTGCCAGCAGCTTAGCGGGCCAGGGGGAAGGGGTCTACAATGAGCAGTTCTTC. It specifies CASSLAGQGEGVYNEQFF.

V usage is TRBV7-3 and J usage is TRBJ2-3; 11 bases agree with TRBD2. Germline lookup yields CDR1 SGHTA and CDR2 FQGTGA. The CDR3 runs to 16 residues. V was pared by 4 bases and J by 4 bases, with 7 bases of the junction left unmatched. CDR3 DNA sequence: TGTGCCAGCAGCTCCATAGCGGGGGGGCCGTCAGATACGCAGTATTTT. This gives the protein CASSSIAGGPSDTQYF. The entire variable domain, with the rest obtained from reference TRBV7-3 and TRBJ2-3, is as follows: GAGVSQTPSNKVTEKGKYVELRCDPISGHTALYWYRQSLGQGPEFLIYFQGTGAADDSGLPNDRFFAVRPEGSVSTLKIQRTERGDSAVYLCASSSIAGGPSDTQYFGPGTRLTVL.

The CDR3 DNA reads TGTGCCAGCAGCTTGGCGGGCGGGTTCGATACCGGGGAGCTGTTTTTT. Its protein is CASSLAGGFDTGELFF. The chain employs TRBV5-4 and TRBJ2-2; D is perhaps TRBD2 (5 bases). Looked up from germline, CDR1 is SGHNT and CDR2 is YYREEE (reference sequence). V was clipped by 0 bases and J by 5 bases, with 14 bases between them. CDR3 length: 16 amino acids.

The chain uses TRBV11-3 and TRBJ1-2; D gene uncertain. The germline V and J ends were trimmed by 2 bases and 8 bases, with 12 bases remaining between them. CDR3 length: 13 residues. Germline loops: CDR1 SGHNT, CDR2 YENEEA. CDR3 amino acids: CASSLKRAEGYTF. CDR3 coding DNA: TGTGCCAGCAGCTTAAAGCGGGCGGAGGGCTACACCTTC.

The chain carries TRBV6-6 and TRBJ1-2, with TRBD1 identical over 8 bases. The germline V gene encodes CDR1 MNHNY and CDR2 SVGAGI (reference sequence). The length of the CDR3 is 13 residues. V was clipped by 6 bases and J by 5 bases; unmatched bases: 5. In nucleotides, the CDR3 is TGTGCCAGCAGGGACAGGGCGGGGTATGGCTACACCTTC. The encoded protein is CASRDRAGYGYTF.

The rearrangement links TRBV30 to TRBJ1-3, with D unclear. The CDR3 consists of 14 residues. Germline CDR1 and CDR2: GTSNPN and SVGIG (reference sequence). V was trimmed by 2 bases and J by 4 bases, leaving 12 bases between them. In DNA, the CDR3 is TGTGCCTGGAGTCACATGGGAGGAGGAAACACCATATATTTT. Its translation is CAWSHMGGGNTIYF. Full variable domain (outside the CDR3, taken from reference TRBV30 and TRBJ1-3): SQTIHQWPATLVQPVGSPLSLECTVEGTSNPNLYWYRQAAGRGLQLLFYSVGIGQISSEVPQNLSASRPQDRQFILSSKKLLLSDSGFYLCAWSHMGGGNTIYFGEGSWLTVV.

Here the CDR3 reads CSATLRGPGQPQHF. In DNA, the CDR3 is TGCAGCGCCACCCTGAGGGGGCCGGGTCAGCCCCAGCATTTT. The chain is built from TRBV29-1 and TRBJ1-5; 7 bases are a match to TRBD1. CDR3 length equals 14 residues. The junction had 12 bases not matched to a gene; V was cut back by 7 bases and J by 6 bases. Germline V gene data show CDR1 as SQVTM and CDR2 as ANQGSEA.

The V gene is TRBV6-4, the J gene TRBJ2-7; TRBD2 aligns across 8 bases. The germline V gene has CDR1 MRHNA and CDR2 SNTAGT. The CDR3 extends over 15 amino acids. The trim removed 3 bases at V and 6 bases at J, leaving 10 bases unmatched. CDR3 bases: TGTGCCAGCAGTGAGACTAGCGAGGGAGGCCGCGAGCAGTACTTC. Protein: CASSETSEGGREQYF.

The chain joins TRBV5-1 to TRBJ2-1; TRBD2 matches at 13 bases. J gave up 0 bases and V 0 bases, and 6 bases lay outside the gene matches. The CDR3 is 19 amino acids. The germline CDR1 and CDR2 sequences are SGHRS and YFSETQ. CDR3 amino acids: CASSLGGLAGSYSYNEQFF. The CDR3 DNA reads TGCGCCAGCAGCTTGGGGGGACTAGCGGGGTCCTACTCCTACAATGAGCAGTTCTTC. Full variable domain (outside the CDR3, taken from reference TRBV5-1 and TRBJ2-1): KAGVTQTPRYLIKTRGQQVTLSCSPISGHRSVSWYQQTPGQGLQFLFEYFSETQRNKGNFPGRFSGRQFSNSRSEMNVSTLELGDSALYLCASSLGGLAGSYSYNEQFFGPGTRLTVL.

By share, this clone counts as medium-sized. CDR3 DNA sequence: TGTGCCAGCAGTCGCGGATGGAACACCGGGGAGCTGTTTTTT. It specifies CASSRGWNTGELFF. The V gene is TRBV6-5, the J gene TRBJ2-2; no reliable D call. Germline values: CDR1 MNHEY, CDR2 SVGAGI. The CDR3 spans 14 residues. V lost 5 bases and J lost 1, with 8 bases in between.

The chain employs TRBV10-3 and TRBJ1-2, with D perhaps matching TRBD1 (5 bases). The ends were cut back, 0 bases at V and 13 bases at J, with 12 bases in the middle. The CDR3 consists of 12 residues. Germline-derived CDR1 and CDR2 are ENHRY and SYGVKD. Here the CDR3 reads CAISESASGGTF. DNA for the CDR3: TGTGCCATCAGTGAGTCTGCCTCCGGGGGCACCTTC.